Described below is a single T cell receptor beta chain sequence and its context. The assay was immunoSEQ multiplex PCR, and TCRdb's table has in-frame clones only and misses some. The data show more than 35,000 clones, about 88% seen once. This specimen comes from a study of blood T cell repertoires in COVID-19. Germline lookup yields CDR1 MDHEN and CDR2 SYDVKM. V gave up 3 bases and J gave up 9 bases, with 3 bases separating them. The length of the CDR3 is 11 residues. The TCR was taken from a human donor in a cohort sampled during active COVID-19. The sequencing sample was made of peripheral blood. The chain uses TRBV28 and TRBJ1-6; no reliable D call. The CDR3 here is CASSFGSPLHF. In nucleotides, the CDR3 is TGTGCCAGCAGTTTCGGTTCACCCCTCCACTTT.